The 23 T cell receptor beta chains reported below all come from one sample, sequenced in a study of cytomegalovirus exposure and HLA in healthy donors. The PCR made use of 60 Vbeta and 13 Jbeta primers. This table comes from immunoSEQ multiplex PCR, and its TCRdb copy is limited to in-frame clones, with some not included. The sample lists 150,000 to 190,000 clones; roughly 80% were seen once. Sequenced sample: PBMCs. The receptors stem from a man younger than 30 in good health and CMV-seronegative.

On this clone itself: The junction departs from germline at one end; a sequencing error may be responsible. The chain is built from TRBV7-9 and TRBJ2-7; tentative D call: TRBD1 (5 bases). Per germline, CDR1 SEHNR and CDR2 FQNEAQ (reference sequence). CDR3 length equals 15 residues. CDR3 DNA sequence: TGTTCCAGCAGCCTATTGGGGCAGGGTATGGCCGAGCAGTACTTC. Translated, it gives CSSSLLGQGMAEQYF.

This clone showed up just a few times. The chain recombines TRBV5-1 with TRBJ2-1, with no clear D. Trimming took 4 bases from V and 8 from J, leaving 19 bases between them. CDR1 is SGHRS and CDR2 is YFSETQ in the germline V gene. The CDR3 runs to 15 residues. CDR3 protein: CASSIDNPSQDEQFF. As DNA, the CDR3 is TGCGCCAGCAGCATCGACAACCCAAGTCAGGATGAGCAGTTCTTC. Using reference TRBV5-1 and TRBJ2-1 for the parts outside the CDR3, the full variable domain is KAGVTQTPRYLIKTRGQQVTLSCSPISGHRSVSWYQQTPGQGLQFLFEYFSETQRNKGNFPGRFSGRQFSNSRSEMNVSTLELGDSALYLCASSIDNPSQDEQFFGPGTRLTVL.

The chain joins TRBV19 to TRBJ1-4; D is uncertain. CDR1 LNHDA and CDR2 SQIVND come from the germline V gene (reference sequence). This CDR3 is 15 amino acids long. V was shortened by 3 bases and J by 4 bases, with 12 bases between the two germline ends. The CDR3 protein is CASSIQRRINEKLFF. The CDR3 DNA reads as TGTGCCAGTAGTATTCAGCGACGGATTAATGAAAAACTGTTTTTT.

The chain couples TRBV7-8 to TRBJ2-4; 9 nucleotides match TRBD1. V lost 1 base and J lost 2; bases outside the gene matches: 6. The length of the CDR3 is 17 residues. The germline V gene has CDR1 SGHVS and CDR2 FQNEAQ. CDR3 sequence (DNA): TGTGCCAGCAGCTTAGTAGGGACAGGGAGAACCAAAAACATTCAGTACTTC. Amino acids: CASSLVGTGRTKNIQYF.

The chain employs TRBV6-6 and TRBJ1-2; TRBD1 agrees at 7 bases. Looked up from germline, CDR1 is MNHNY and CDR2 is SVGAGI (reference sequence). The CDR3 consists of 12 residues. J gave up 4 bases and V 8 bases, and 4 bases lay outside the gene matches. The CDR3 loop is CASGQGVYGYTF. CDR3 sequence (DNA): TGTGCCAGCGGTCAGGGGGTCTATGGCTACACCTTC.

At least ten counts were recorded for this clone. The chain carries TRBV6-5 and TRBJ1-1; D is perhaps TRBD1 (6 bases). Trimming shortened V by 6 bases and J by 0 bases, and 14 bases separated the two germline ends. The germline V gene encodes CDR1 MNHEY and CDR2 SVGAGI. The CDR3 covers 15 residues. CDR3 DNA: TGTGCCAGCAGGATAAAAGGGGGGGTGAACACTGAAGCTTTCTTT. This codes for CASRIKGGVNTEAFF.

The genes are TRBV7-9 and TRBJ2-2; the D is unclear. V lost 1 base and J 6 bases, leaving 12 bases between the germline ends. The CDR3 runs 15 residues. Germline lookup yields CDR1 SEHNR and CDR2 FQNEAQ (reference sequence). The CDR3 DNA reads as TGTGCCAGCAGCTTAGATATCCCTTCCGCCGGGGAGCTGTTTTTT. This codes for CASSLDIPSAGELFF.

The chain carries TRBV13 and TRBJ2-2; 7 bases align to TRBD1. V was clipped by 1 base and J by 4 bases; unmatched bases: 3. The CDR3 is made up of 15 amino acids. The germline V gene has CDR1 PRHDT and CDR2 FYEKMQ (reference sequence). CDR3: CASSLESGGTGELFF. Written as DNA, the CDR3 is TGTGCCAGCAGCTTAGAGTCAGGGGGCACCGGGGAGCTGTTTTTT.

This clone has just a few counts. The J gene is TRBJ2-7, the V gene TRBV4-1, with TRBD2 as a possible D gene (5 bases). Germline V CDR1 and CDR2: MGHRA, YSYEKL. V gave up 2 bases and J gave up 7 bases, with 18 bases separating them. The CDR3 has 15 amino acids. In DNA form, the CDR3 reads TGCGCCAGCAGCCAACTCACCAAGGGAGAGAGGGAGCAGTACTTC. Translated, it gives CASSQLTKGEREQYF.

This clone came up once. This rearrangement joins TRBV5-1 to TRBJ1-1, with D maybe TRBD1 (5 bases). Germline V gene sequence: CDR1 SGHRS, CDR2 YFSETQ. The V end was cut by 0 bases, the J end by 4 bases, with 7 bases between. This CDR3 comprises 13 residues. CDR3 in amino acids: CASSLGQTTEAFF. The CDR3 DNA is TGCGCCAGCAGCTTGGGACAGACCACTGAAGCTTTCTTT.

In nucleotides, the CDR3 is TGTGCCAGCAGCTTAGACGGCAGGGGGAACGAAAAACTGTTTTTT. Translation: CASSLDGRGNEKLFF. The V and J genes are TRBV7-9 and TRBJ1-4, with 7 bases lining up with TRBD1. The CDR3 runs 15 residues. Germline-derived CDR1 and CDR2 are SEHNR and FQNEAQ (reference sequence). V lost 1 base and J lost 8; bases outside the gene matches: 7.

This clone was seen just once. The rearrangement uses TRBV29-1 and TRBJ2-6; TRBD1 matches 8 bases. This CDR3 region has 17 residues. CDR1 is SQVTM and CDR2 is ANQGSEA in the germline V gene. Trimming took 4 bases from V and 0 from J; bases not matched to a gene: 8. The CDR3 sequence: CSVGGAGGASGANVLTF. The DNA of the CDR3 is TGCAGCGTTGGGGGGGCAGGGGGCGCCTCTGGGGCCAACGTCCTGACTTTC.

The V call is TRBV4-3, the J call TRBJ1-5, with D unresolved. V was cut by 0 bases and J by 0 bases, with 6 bases left in between. Germline CDR1 LGHNA, CDR2 YSLEER. The CDR3 contains 15 residues. The CDR3 DNA is TGCGCCAGCAGCCAAGAGGCTTATAGCAATCAGCCCCAGCATTTT. Its protein product is CASSQEAYSNQPQHF.

Details on this clone: This same CDR3 is encoded by further DNA sequences in the sample. CDR3 protein: CASSISRDYEQYF. In DNA, the CDR3 is TGTGCCAGTAGTATAAGCCGGGATTACGAGCAGTACTTC. The chain employs TRBV19 and TRBJ2-7; D might be TRBD2 (5 bases). The CDR3 has 13 amino acids. Germline V CDR1 and CDR2: LNHDA, SQIVND (reference sequence). V gave up 2 bases and J gave up 4 bases, with 9 bases separating them.

This chain joins TRBV6-6 and TRBJ1-2, with TRBD1 matching over 9 bases. Germline trimming cut 1 base from V and 4 bases from J; bases unmatched to any gene: 4. The CDR3 loop spans 15 amino acids. Germline CDR1 MNHNY, CDR2 SVGAGI (reference sequence). The CDR3 reads CASSYLGQGLYGYTF. DNA of the CDR3: TGTGCCAGCAGTTACTTGGGACAGGGACTCTATGGCTACACCTTC.

The chain carries TRBV5-6 and TRBJ2-2; 8 bases align to TRBD2. The CDR3 sequence is 16 residues long. With 0 bases clipped from V and 0 bases from J, the junction kept 1 base outside the gene matches. Germline V gene data show CDR1 as SGHDT and CDR2 as YYEEEE. The DNA of the CDR3 is TGTGCCAGCAGCTTGGGACTAGCGACGAACACCGGGGAGCTGTTTTTT. Translating gives CASSLGLATNTGELFF.

This clone came up once. The V gene is TRBV15, the J gene TRBJ1-2; 8 nucleotides match TRBD1. The CDR3 loop spans 14 amino acids. CDR1 and CDR2 from the germline V gene are LNHNV and YYDKDF (reference sequence). The J segment lost 4 bases and the V segment lost 5 bases, leaving 6 bases of the junction unmatched. CDR3 sequence (DNA): TGTGCCACCAGCTCCTGGCAGGGGGCCTATGGCTACACCTTC. It yields the protein CATSSWQGAYGYTF.

The rearrangement links TRBV9 to TRBJ2-7; 8 nucleotides align to TRBD2. Germline V gene data show CDR1 as SGDLS and CDR2 as YYNGEE. There are 15 residues in the CDR3. J was trimmed by 4 bases and V by 7 bases; bases with no gene match: 13. The DNA of the CDR3 is TGTGCCAGCGCTCCCCCGGGCGGGAGGAGTTACGAGCAGTACTTC. Encoded protein: CASAPPGGRSYEQYF.

This chain joins TRBV29-1 and TRBJ2-7; tentatively, D is TRBD1 (6 bases). The CDR3 is 10 residues long. The V end was cut by 6 bases, the J end by 4 bases, with 7 bases between. CDR1 is SQVTM and CDR2 is ANQGSEA in the germline V gene. The CDR3 DNA reads as TGCAGCGTCAGGGGTTACGAGCAGTACTTC. Translation gives CSVRGYEQYF.

This clone came up once. The chain joins TRBV18 to TRBJ2-3, with a weak D call TRBD2 (5 bases). Germline loops: CDR1 KGHSH, CDR2 LQKENI. The CDR3 runs 17 residues. The V and J ends lost 2 bases and 2 bases respectively, with 17 bases between them. DNA of the CDR3: TGTGCCAGCTCACCATCCTCGGGTAGCGTCCACACAGATACGCAGTATTTT. This encodes CASSPSSGSVHTDTQYF.

This chain joins TRBV7-2 and TRBJ2-3; no firm D call. Trimming took 5 bases from V and 4 from J, leaving 10 bases between them. Germline-derived CDR1 and CDR2 are SGHTA and FQGNSA. This CDR3 comprises 13 residues. CDR3 sequence (DNA): TGTGCCAGCAGCCCCACCCCGGCAGATACGCAGTATTTT. It encodes CASSPTPADTQYF.

CDR3 nucleotide sequence: TGTGCCAGCAGTTGGGACACACAAGGCTACACCTTC. Protein sequence: CASSWDTQGYTF. This sequence joins TRBV6-5 and TRBJ1-2; tentatively, D is TRBD1 (6 bases). V lost 4 bases to trimming and J lost 8 bases, with 11 bases between them. The CDR3 runs to 12 residues. Germline V gene lookup returns CDR1 MNHEY and CDR2 SVGAGI.

V and J are TRBV5-8 and TRBJ1-5; a weak D match, TRBD1 (5 bases). CDR1 SGHTS and CDR2 YDEGEE come from the germline V gene. Trimming removed 2 bases from V and 6 bases from J, with 15 bases in between. This CDR3 spans 15 amino acids. CDR3 sequence reads: CASSFGGGVPQPQHF. CDR3 bases: TGTGCCAGCAGCTTTGGGGGAGGGGTTCCTCAGCCCCAGCATTTT.